This entry lists 26 T cell receptor beta chains sequenced from one sample in a study of T cell changes during pregnancy in multiple sclerosis. Using immunoSEQ multiplex PCR, the repertoire was profiled, and TCRdb retains in-frame clones only, with some absent. The sample lists 70,000 to 85,000 clones; about 91% were seen once. The sequencing used peripheral blood, collected before pregnancy. The receptors were sampled from a female donor with multiple sclerosis, enrolled in a pregnancy study.

Concerning this clone itself: The same CDR3 arises from other DNA sequences in this sample as well. V is TRBV5-4 and J is TRBJ2-5, with TRBD2 identical over 13 bases. Germline CDR1 reads SGHNT; CDR2 reads YYREEE (reference sequence). J was trimmed by 4 bases and V by 2 bases; bases with no gene match: 2. The CDR3 loop spans 15 amino acids. CDR3 loop: CASSLGLAGVETQYF. CDR3 nucleotide sequence: TGTGCCAGCAGCTTAGGACTAGCGGGAGTAGAGACCCAGTACTTC.

The chain has TRBV7-2 and TRBJ1-1; no definite D call. CDR1 and CDR2 (germline): SGHTA, FQGNSA. Between the trimmed V and J ends, which lost 3 bases and 6 bases, there was a span of 11 bases. This CDR3 spans 13 amino acids. The CDR3 spells CASSLAHLPEAFF. CDR3 coding DNA: TGTGCCAGCAGCTTGGCCCACCTTCCTGAAGCTTTCTTT.

This clone was recorded once. CDR3 in DNA: TGTGCCAGCAGCTTCGGCGACAGAATTAACTATGGCTACACCTTC. It specifies CASSFGDRINYGYTF. The chain recombines TRBV5-6 with TRBJ1-2; the D gene is possibly TRBD1 (5 bases). This CDR3 has 15 amino acids. Trimming took 2 bases from V and 1 from J, leaving 12 bases between them. CDR1 and CDR2 (germline): SGHDT, YYEEEE.

This clone has just one count. The chain joins TRBV25-1 to TRBJ2-1, with TRBD2 identical over 9 bases. This CDR3 is 14 amino acids long. Germline lookup yields CDR1 MGHDK and CDR2 SYGVNS. Trimming removed 6 bases from V and 6 bases from J; junction bases left unmatched: 6. The CDR3 coding sequence is TGTGCCAGCAGAGACACTAGCGGGTCCAATGAGCAGTTCTTC. Amino acid sequence: CASRDTSGSNEQFF.

V and J are TRBV11-2 and TRBJ2-1; 9 nucleotides match TRBD2. In germline, CDR1 is SGHAT, CDR2 FQNNGV. This CDR3 is 15 amino acids long. V gave up 1 base and J gave up 5 bases; unmatched junction bases: 3. The CDR3 DNA follows: TGTGCCAGCAGCTTAGCCCCTAGCGGGAACAATGAGCAGTTCTTC. This codes for CASSLAPSGNNEQFF. Drawing the rest from reference TRBV11-2 and TRBJ2-1, the complete variable domain is EAGVAQSPRYKIIEKRQSVAFWCNPISGHATLYWYQQILGQGPKLLIQFQNNGVVDDSQLPKDRFSAERLKGVDSTLKIQPAKLEDSAVYLCASSLAPSGNNEQFFGPGTRLTVL.

Comment on this clone: Other nucleotide sequences in the sample specify the same CDR3. The genes are TRBV7-9 and TRBJ2-1; a possible D gene is TRBD2 (6 bases). The CDR3 totals 14 residues. V was shortened by 1 base and J by 9 bases, with 13 bases between the two germline ends. Germline values: CDR1 SEHNR, CDR2 FQNEAQ (reference sequence). The CDR3 here is CASSLGSLAGEQFF. The CDR3 nucleotides read TGTGCCAGCAGCTTAGGATCACTAGCAGGTGAGCAGTTCTTC.

This chain joins TRBV2 and TRBJ1-2; the D is unclear. The CDR3 has 12 residues. V gave up 7 bases and J gave up 2 bases, with 8 bases separating them. Germline V gene data show CDR1 as SNHLY and CDR2 as FYNNEI. The CDR3 sequence is CASTDTNYGYTF. The CDR3 nucleotides read TGTGCCAGCACCGACACGAACTATGGCTACACCTTC.

This chain uses TRBV6-5 with TRBJ2-1; 12 nucleotides line up with TRBD2. The CDR3 totals 16 residues. CDR1 and CDR2 (germline): MNHEY, SVGAGI. Germline trimming cut 2 bases from V and 7 bases from J; bases unmatched to any gene: 6. CDR3 loop: CASSYNLAGGKNEQFF. DNA for the CDR3: TGTGCCAGCAGTTACAACCTAGCGGGAGGGAAAAATGAGCAGTTCTTC.

The chain employs TRBV10-3 and TRBJ2-5, with TRBD2 identical over 7 bases. Trimming cost V 10 bases and J 1 base; bases outside gene matches: 15. The CDR3 has 16 residues. CDR1 is ENHRY, CDR2 SYGVKD, per germline. The CDR3 coding sequence is TGTGCCAGCACCCAGCAGAGGCTAGCGGTCCAAGAGACCCAGTACTTC. Encoded protein: CASTQQRLAVQETQYF.

This chain links TRBV2 with TRBJ2-7, with TRBD2 as a possible D gene (6 bases). Germline V CDR1 and CDR2: SNHLY, FYNNEI. V lost 7 bases to trimming and J lost 7 bases, with 20 bases between them. The CDR3 consists of 14 residues. The CDR3 coding sequence is TGTGCCAGCAAGGGACTTCAGGTGGGCCAGGAGCAGTACTTC. It translates to CASKGLQVGQEQYF.

This chain uses TRBV7-2 with TRBJ1-1; no firm D call. The V gene lost 6 bases and the J gene lost 1 base, with 12 bases spanning the gap. CDR3 length: 14 residues. Germline values: CDR1 SGHTA, CDR2 FQGNSA. The CDR3 region has the DNA TGTGCCAGCAGGCTAGGACTGGGGAACACTGAAGCTTTCTTT. Amino acid sequence: CASRLGLGNTEAFF.

The chain joins TRBV25-1 to TRBJ2-7, with D maybe TRBD2 (5 bases). The CDR3 extends over 17 amino acids. The V gene lost 3 bases and the J gene lost 0 bases, with 18 bases spanning the gap. Per germline, CDR1 MGHDK and CDR2 SYGVNS. CDR3 DNA sequence: TGTGCCAGCAGTGACCCTAGGAGGCAGTCCAGCTCCTACGAGCAGTACTTC. It specifies CASSDPRRQSSSYEQYF.

The V call is TRBV27, the J call TRBJ2-7; 7 bases match TRBD1. Losses at the gene ends were 5 bases for V and 5 bases for J; bases not matched to a gene: 9. Germline values: CDR1 MNHEY, CDR2 SMNVEV (reference sequence). The CDR3 extends over 14 amino acids. CDR3 loop: CASSRTTGFHEQYF. For the CDR3, the DNA is TGTGCCAGCAGTAGGACGACAGGGTTCCACGAGCAGTACTTC.

V usage is TRBV5-5 and J usage is TRBJ2-6, with D possibly TRBD1 on 6 matching bases. Looked up from germline, CDR1 is SGHKS and CDR2 is YYEKEE (reference sequence). The CDR3 spans 15 residues. Trimming pared 4 bases from V and 1 base from J, leaving 9 bases between. The CDR3 protein is CASSEGESGANVLTF. CDR3 nucleotides: TGTGCCAGCAGCGAGGGGGAATCTGGGGCCAACGTCCTGACTTTC.

The chain carries TRBV5-8 and TRBJ1-2; perhaps TRBD1 as D (6 bases). Deletions cut 0 bases from V and 6 bases from J, with 12 bases between. This CDR3 contains 14 residues. Per the germline V gene, CDR1 is SGHTS and CDR2 is YDEGEE. CDR3 sequence reads: CASSLAGRGNGYTF. The CDR3 DNA sequence: TGTGCCAGCAGCTTGGCCGGCAGGGGAAATGGCTACACCTTC.

The rearrangement uses TRBV10-3 and TRBJ2-3; weak D call: TRBD2 (6 bases). CDR1 is ENHRY and CDR2 is SYGVKD in the germline V gene. With 6 bases removed from V and 0 bases from J, the gap between germline ends came to 19 bases. The CDR3 sequence is 17 residues long. The DNA of the CDR3 is TGTGCCATCAGCGCCGGGAGAGGTGGATCTAGCACAGATACGCAGTATTTT. It specifies CAISAGRGGSSTDTQYF.

This clone was found a few times. The chain recombines TRBV2 with TRBJ1-5; D gene ambiguous. This CDR3 is built from 16 residues. In germline, CDR1 is SNHLY, CDR2 FYNNEI. Trimming left V 3 bases short and J 3 bases short, with 15 bases between. In nucleotides, the CDR3 is TGTGCCAGCAGTGATGGTCGGGGAAAACACAATCAGCCCCAGCATTTT. Translation: CASSDGRGKHNQPQHF.

V usage is TRBV9 and J usage is TRBJ2-5, with D hard to call. Germline CDR1 and CDR2: SGDLS and YYNGEE. The CDR3 runs to 17 residues. Trimming removed 2 bases from V and 2 bases from J, with 19 bases in between. CDR3 DNA: TGTGCCAGCAGCGTGCCCCCTAGTCAACTCTCTCAAGAGACCCAGTACTTC. It is translated as CASSVPPSQLSQETQYF.

This chain links TRBV7-2 with TRBJ2-5; D is uncertain. CDR3 length: 16 residues. Trimming took off 4 bases at V and 2 bases at J, with 17 bases between the two ends. Germline lookup yields CDR1 SGHTA and CDR2 FQGNSA. The CDR3 sequence: CASSSQRLAVQETQYF. The CDR3 DNA sequence: TGTGCCAGCAGCTCGCAGAGATTGGCGGTGCAAGAGACCCAGTACTTC.

CDR3 DNA sequence: TGCAGCGTTCGACTAGCGGGCCCCGGGGAGCTGTTTTTT. Encoded protein: CSVRLAGPGELFF. V and J are TRBV29-1 and TRBJ2-2, with 10 bases fitting TRBD2. In germline, CDR1 is SQVTM, CDR2 ANQGSEA. The CDR3 runs to 13 residues. J lost 6 bases, V lost 5 bases, and 3 bases had no gene match.

This clone was seen only a few times. The J gene is TRBJ2-2, the V gene TRBV27; no definite D call. V dropped 6 bases and J dropped 7 bases, with 9 bases sitting between them. The CDR3 is made up of 12 amino acids. The germline V gene has CDR1 MNHEY and CDR2 SMNVEV (reference sequence). CDR3 in amino acids: CASRFPVGELFF. The CDR3 coding sequence is TGTGCCAGCAGATTTCCGGTCGGGGAGCTGTTTTTT.

The chain has TRBV9 and TRBJ2-1; D unclear. CDR1 SGDLS and CDR2 YYNGEE come from the germline V gene. Trimming removed 4 bases from V and 8 bases from J, with 10 bases in between. The CDR3 covers 12 residues. The CDR3 sequence: CASSIGWDEQFF. CDR3 in DNA: TGTGCCAGCAGCATCGGGTGGGATGAGCAGTTCTTC.

The chain carries TRBV10-3 and TRBJ2-3; D uncertain. The ends were cut back, 3 bases at V and 4 bases at J, with 14 bases in the middle. Germline V gives CDR1 ENHRY, CDR2 SYGVKD. The CDR3 has 15 residues. The CDR3 nucleotides are TGTGCCATCAGTGATCCCCGGGTCCCAGCAGATACGCAGTATTTT. Translation gives CAISDPRVPADTQYF.

J is TRBJ2-7 and V is TRBV7-9; 8 positions match TRBD2. Per germline, CDR1 SEHNR and CDR2 FQNEAQ (reference sequence). The CDR3 is made up of 16 amino acids. V shed 4 bases and J 0 bases; nucleotides not matched to a gene: 8. The CDR3 region is CASSSRTSTSSYEQYF. The CDR3 DNA follows: TGTGCCAGCAGCTCCCGGACTAGCACGAGCTCCTACGAGCAGTACTTC. Complete variable domain (other parts from reference TRBV7-9 and TRBJ2-7): DTGVSQNPRHKITKRGQNVTFRCDPISEHNRLYWYRQTLGQGPEFLTYFQNEAQLEKSRLLSDRFSAERPKGSFSTLEIQRTEQGDSAMYLCASSSRTSTSSYEQYFGPGTRLTVT.

The gene calls are TRBV5-1 and TRBJ1-1, with 8 bases that match TRBD1. Germline assignment: CDR1 SGHRS and CDR2 YFSETQ. The CDR3 has 15 amino acids. V lost 4 bases, J lost 5 bases, and 10 bases stayed unmatched. The CDR3 loop is CASSPRTGKGTEAFF. The CDR3 DNA sequence: TGCGCCAGCAGCCCACGGACAGGGAAGGGGACTGAAGCTTTCTTT.

The CDR3 coding sequence is TGTGCCAGCAGCCGAGCGGGTAGCGGGGCGCGGTACTTC. This translates into CASSRAGSGARYF. The genes are TRBV7-2 and TRBJ2-7; 8 bases agree with TRBD2. The V and J ends lost 5 bases and 12 bases, in that order; junction bases with no gene match: 12. The CDR3 sequence is 13 residues long. Germline V gene lookup returns CDR1 SGHTA and CDR2 FQGNSA.